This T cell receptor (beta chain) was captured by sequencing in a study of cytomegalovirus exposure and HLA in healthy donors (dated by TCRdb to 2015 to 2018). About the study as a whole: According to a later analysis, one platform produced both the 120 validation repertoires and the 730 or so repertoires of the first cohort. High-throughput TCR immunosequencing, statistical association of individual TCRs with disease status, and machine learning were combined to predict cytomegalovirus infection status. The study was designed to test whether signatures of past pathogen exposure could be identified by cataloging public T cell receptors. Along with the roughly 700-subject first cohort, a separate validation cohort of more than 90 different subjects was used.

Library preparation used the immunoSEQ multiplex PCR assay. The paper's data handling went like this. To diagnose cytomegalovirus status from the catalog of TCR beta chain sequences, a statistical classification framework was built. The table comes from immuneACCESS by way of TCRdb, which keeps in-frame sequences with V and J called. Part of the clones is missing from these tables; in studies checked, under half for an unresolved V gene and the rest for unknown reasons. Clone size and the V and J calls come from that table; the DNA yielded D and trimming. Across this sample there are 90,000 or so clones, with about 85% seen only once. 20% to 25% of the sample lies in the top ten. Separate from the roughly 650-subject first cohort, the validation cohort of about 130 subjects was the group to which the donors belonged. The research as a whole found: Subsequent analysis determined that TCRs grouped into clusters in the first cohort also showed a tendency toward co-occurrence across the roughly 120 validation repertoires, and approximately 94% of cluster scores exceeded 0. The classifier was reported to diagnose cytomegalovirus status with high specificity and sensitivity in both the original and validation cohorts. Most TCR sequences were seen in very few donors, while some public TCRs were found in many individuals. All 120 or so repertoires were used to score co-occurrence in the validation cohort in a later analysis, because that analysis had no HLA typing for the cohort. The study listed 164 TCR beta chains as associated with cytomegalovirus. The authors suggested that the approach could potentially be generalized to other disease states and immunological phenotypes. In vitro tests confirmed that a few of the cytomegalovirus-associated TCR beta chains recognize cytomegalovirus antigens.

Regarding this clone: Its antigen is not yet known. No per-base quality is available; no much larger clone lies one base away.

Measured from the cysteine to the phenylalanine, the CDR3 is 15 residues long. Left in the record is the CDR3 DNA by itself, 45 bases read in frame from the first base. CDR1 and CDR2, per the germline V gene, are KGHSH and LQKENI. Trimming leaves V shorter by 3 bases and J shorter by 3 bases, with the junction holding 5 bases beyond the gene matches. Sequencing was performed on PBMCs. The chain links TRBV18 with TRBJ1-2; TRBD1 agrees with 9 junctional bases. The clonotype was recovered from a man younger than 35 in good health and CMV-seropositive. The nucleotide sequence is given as TGTGCCAGCTCACCGAAGGACAGGGGAGACTATGGCTACACCTTC. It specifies CASSPKDRGDYGYTF.